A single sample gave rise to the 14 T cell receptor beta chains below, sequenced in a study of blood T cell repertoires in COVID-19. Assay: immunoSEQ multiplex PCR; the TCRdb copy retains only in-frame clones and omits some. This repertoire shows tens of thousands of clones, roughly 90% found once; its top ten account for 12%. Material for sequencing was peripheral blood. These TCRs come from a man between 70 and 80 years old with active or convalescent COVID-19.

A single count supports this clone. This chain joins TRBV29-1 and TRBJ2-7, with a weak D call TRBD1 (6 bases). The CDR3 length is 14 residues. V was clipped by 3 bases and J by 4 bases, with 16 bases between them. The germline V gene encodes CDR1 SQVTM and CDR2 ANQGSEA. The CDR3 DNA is TGCAGCGTTGAGCAGGGGCGGAAAGCTTACGAGCAGTACTTC. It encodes CSVEQGRKAYEQYF.

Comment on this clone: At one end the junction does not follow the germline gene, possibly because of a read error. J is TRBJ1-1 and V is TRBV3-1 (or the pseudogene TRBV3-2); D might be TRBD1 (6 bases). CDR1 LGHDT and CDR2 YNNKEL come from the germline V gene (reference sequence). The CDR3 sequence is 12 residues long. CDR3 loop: CASSQGDTEAFF. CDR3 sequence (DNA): TGTGCCAGCAGCCAAGGGGACACAGAAGCTTTCTTT.

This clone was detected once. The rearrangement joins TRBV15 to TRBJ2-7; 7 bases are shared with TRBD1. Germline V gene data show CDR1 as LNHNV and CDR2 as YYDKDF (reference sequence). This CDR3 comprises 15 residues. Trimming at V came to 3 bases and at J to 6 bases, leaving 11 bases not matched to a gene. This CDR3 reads CATSRGQGDEVEQYF. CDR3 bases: TGTGCCACCAGCAGGGGCCAGGGGGACGAGGTCGAGCAGTACTTC.

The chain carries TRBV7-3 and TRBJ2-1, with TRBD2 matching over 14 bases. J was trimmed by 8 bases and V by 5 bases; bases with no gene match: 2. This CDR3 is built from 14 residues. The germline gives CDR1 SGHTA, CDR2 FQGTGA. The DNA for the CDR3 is TGTGCCAGCAGCCGACTAGCGGGGGGGTATGAGCAGTTCTTC. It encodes CASSRLAGGYEQFF.

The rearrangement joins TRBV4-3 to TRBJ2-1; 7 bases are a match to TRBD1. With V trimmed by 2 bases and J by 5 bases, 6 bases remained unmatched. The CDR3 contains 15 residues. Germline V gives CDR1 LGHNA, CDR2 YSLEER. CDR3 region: CASSQSYTGDNEQFF. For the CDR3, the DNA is TGCGCCAGCAGCCAATCCTACACAGGGGACAATGAGCAGTTCTTC.

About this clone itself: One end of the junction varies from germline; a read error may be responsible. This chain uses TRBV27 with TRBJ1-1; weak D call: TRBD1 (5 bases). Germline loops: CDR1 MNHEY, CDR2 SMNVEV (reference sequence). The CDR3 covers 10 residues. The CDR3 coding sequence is TGTGCCAGCAGTTTTGGGGAGGGACCCTTT. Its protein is CASSFGEGPF.

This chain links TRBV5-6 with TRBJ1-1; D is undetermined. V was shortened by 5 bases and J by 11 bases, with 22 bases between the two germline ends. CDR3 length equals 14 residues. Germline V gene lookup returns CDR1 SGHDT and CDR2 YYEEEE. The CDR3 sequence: CASSRQETPWRAFF. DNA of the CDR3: TGTGCCAGCAGTCGCCAGGAGACCCCATGGAGGGCTTTCTTT.

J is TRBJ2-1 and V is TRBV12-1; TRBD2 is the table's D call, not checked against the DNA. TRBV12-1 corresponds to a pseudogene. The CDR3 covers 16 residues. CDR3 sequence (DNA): TGTGCCAGCAGCCCCCCCCGGGGGGGGGAAACCAATGAGCAGTTCTTC. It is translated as CASSPPRGGETNEQFF.

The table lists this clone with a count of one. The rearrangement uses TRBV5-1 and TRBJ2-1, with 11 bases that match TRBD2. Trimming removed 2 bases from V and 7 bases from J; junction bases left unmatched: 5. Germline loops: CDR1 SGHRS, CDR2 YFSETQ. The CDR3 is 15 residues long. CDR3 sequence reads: CASSFVAGGQNEQFF. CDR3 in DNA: TGCGCCAGCAGCTTTGTAGCGGGGGGGCAAAATGAGCAGTTCTTC.

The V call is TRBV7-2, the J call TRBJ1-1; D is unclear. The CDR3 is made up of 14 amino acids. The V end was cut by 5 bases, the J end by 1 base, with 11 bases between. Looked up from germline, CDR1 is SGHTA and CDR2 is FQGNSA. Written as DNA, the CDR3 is TGTGCCAGCAGCCCAGAACCAGGGAACACTGAAGCTTTCTTT. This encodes CASSPEPGNTEAFF.

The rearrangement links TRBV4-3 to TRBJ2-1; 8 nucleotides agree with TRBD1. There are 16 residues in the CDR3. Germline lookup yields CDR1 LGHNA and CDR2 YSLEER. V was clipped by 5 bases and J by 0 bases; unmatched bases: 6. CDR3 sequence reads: CASSVPDRDSYNEQFF. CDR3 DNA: TGCGCCAGCAGCGTCCCGGACAGGGACTCCTACAATGAGCAGTTCTTC.

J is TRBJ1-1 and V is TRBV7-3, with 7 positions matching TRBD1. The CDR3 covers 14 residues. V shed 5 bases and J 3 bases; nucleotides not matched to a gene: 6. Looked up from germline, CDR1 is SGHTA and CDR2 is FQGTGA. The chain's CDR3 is CASSASTGDTEAFF. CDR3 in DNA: TGTGCCAGCAGCGCCAGCACAGGGGACACTGAAGCTTTCTTT.

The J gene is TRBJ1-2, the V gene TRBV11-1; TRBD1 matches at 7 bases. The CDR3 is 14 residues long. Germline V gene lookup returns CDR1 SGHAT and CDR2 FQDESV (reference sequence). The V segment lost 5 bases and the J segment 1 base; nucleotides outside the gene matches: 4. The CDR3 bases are TGTGCCAGCAGCCCGAGGGACAGTAACTATGGCTACACCTTC. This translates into CASSPRDSNYGYTF. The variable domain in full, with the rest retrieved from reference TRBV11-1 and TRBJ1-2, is EAEVAQSPRYKITEKSQAVAFWCDPISGHATLYWYRQILGQGPELLVQFQDESVVDDSQLPKDRFSAERLKGVDSTLKIQPAELGDSAMYLCASSPRDSNYGYTFGSGTRLTVV.

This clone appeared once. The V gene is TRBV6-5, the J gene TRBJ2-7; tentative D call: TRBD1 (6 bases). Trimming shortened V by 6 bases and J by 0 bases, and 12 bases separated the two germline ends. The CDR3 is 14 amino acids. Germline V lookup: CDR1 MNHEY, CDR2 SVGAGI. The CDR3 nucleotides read TGTGCCAGCAGCAAGGACAGACTCTCCTACGAGCAGTACTTC. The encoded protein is CASSKDRLSYEQYF.